This paragraph reports one T cell receptor beta chain. What it binds is unknown. With molecular barcodes, quantitative 5'-RACE was used to make the TCR beta libraries. TCRdb reanalysed the 5' RACE reads using MiXCR and keeps one entry per CDR3 protein. Of approximately 350,000 distinct CDR3 sequences listed, approximately 22% are singletons. Trimming removed 5 bases from V and 10 bases from J; junction bases left unmatched: 15. The CDR3 has 15 residues. The germline V gene has CDR1 SGHTA and CDR2 FQGNSA. These data originate in a study of CD8 T cells in ankylosing spondylitis. Findings and limits, study-wide: A TCR beta motif of 8 or 9 highly homologous variants appeared characteristic of ankylosing spondylitis blood. Clones linked with disease were CD8+ and fairly uncommon in the peripheral blood.

The chain is built from TRBV7-2 and TRBJ2-5; TRBD2 aligns across 8 bases. Material: blood, either unsorted or a sorted T cell fraction (not recorded which). The TCR was taken from a male donor with ankylosing spondylitis or in good health (not recorded which). The CDR3 loop is CASSGLADPQGCQYF. The CDR3 DNA reads as TGTGCCAGCAGCGGACTAGCAGACCCGCAGGGGTGCCAGTACTTC.